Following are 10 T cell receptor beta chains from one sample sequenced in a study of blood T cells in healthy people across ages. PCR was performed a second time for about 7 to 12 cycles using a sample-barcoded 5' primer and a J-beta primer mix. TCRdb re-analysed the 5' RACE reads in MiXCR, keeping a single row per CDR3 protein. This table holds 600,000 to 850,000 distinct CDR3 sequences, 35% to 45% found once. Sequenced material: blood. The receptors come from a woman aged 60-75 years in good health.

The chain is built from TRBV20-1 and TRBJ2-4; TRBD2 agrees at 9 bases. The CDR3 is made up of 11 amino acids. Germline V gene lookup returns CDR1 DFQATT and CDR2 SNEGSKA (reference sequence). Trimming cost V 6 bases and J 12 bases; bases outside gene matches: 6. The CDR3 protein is CSAAREGSQYF. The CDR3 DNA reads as TGCAGTGCGGCGCGGGAGGGTAGTCAGTACTTC.

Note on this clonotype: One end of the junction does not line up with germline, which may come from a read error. The CDR3 DNA sequence: TGTGCCAGCAGCTTAGGTCTACCGGGTAACTACGAGCGGTACTTC. As protein: CASSLGLPGNYERYF. This chain uses TRBV7-2 with TRBJ2-7; unclear D gene. The CDR3 has 15 residues. CDR1 is SGHTA, CDR2 FQGNSA, per germline.

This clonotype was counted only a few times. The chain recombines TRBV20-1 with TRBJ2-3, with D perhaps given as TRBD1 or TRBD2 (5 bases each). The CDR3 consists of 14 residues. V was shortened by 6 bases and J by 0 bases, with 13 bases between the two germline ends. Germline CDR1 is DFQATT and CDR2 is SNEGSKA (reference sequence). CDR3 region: CSARRDGSTDTQYF. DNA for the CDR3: TGCAGTGCGCGACGGGACGGGAGCACAGATACGCAGTATTTT.

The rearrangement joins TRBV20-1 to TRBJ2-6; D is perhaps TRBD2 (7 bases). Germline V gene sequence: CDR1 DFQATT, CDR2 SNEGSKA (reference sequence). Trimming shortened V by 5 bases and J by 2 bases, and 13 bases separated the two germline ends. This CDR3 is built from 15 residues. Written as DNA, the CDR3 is TGCAGTGCTCCGAGGGGGGGAGCTGGGGCCAACGTCCTGACTTTC. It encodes CSAPRGGAGANVLTF.

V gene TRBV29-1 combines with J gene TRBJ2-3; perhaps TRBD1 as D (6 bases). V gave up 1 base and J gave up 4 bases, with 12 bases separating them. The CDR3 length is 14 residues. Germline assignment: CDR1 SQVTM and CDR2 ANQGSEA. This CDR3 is CSVEVGRGPDTQYF. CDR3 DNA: TGCAGCGTTGAAGTGGGCAGGGGTCCAGATACGCAGTATTTT.

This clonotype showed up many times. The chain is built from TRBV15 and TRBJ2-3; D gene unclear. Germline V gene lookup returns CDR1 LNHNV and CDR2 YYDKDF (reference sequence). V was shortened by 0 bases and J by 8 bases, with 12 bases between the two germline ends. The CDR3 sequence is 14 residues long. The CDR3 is CATSRDAGVGTQYF. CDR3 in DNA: TGTGCCACCAGCAGAGATGCTGGCGTGGGTACGCAGTATTTT.

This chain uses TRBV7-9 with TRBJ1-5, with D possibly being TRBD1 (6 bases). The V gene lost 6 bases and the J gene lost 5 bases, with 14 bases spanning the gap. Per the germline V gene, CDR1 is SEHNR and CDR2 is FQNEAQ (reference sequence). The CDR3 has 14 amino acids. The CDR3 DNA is TGTGCCAGCAGTGTACAGGGTAGTCATCAGCCCCAGCATTTT. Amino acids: CASSVQGSHQPQHF.

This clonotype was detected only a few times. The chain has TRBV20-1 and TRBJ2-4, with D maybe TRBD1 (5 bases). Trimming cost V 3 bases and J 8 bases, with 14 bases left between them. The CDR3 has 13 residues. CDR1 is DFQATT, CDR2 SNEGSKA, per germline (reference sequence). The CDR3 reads CSASVGLRDIQYF. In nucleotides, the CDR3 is TGCAGTGCTAGTGTGGGGCTTCGGGACATTCAGTACTTC.

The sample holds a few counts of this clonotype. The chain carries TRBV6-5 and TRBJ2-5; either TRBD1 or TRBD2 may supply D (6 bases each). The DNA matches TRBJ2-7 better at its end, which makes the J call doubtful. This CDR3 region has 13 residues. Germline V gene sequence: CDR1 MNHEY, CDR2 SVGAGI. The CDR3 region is CASSDYREDEQYF. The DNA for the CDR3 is TGTGCCAGCAGTGACTACAGGGAGGACGAGCAGTACTTC.

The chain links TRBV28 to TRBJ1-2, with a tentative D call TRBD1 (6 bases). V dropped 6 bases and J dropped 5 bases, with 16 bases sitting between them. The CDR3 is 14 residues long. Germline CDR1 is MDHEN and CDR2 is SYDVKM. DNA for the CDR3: TGTGCCAGCAGCCCTTGGGGGGGGGCTTATGGCTACACCTTC. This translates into CASSPWGGAYGYTF.